This passage covers 32 T cell receptor beta chains from one sample sequenced in a study of cytomegalovirus exposure and HLA in healthy donors. The primer mix had 60 Vbeta and 13 Jbeta primers. TCRdb's copy holds only in-frame clones and misses some; the assay was immunoSEQ multiplex PCR. The sample holds around 70,000 clones, 60% to 80% seen once. The material sequenced was PBMCs. Every receptor here comes from a girl aged 10 to 17 in good health and CMV-seropositive.

The V and J genes are TRBV29-1 and TRBJ2-7, with D tentatively TRBD2 (5 bases). Per germline, CDR1 SQVTM and CDR2 ANQGSEA. V was trimmed by 4 bases and J by 2 bases, leaving 12 bases between them. CDR3 length: 13 residues. CDR3 DNA sequence: TGCAGCGTTGTACGGGGTCGAACCTACGAGCAGTACTTC. Encoded protein: CSVVRGRTYEQYF.

The chain employs TRBV28 and TRBJ2-7; 13 nucleotides agree with TRBD2. CDR1 and CDR2 from the germline V gene are MDHEN and SYDVKM. V was clipped by 3 bases and J by 5 bases; unmatched bases: 4. This CDR3 is built from 15 residues. This chain's CDR3 is CASSLTSGGPNEQYF. Here the CDR3 DNA reads TGTGCCAGCAGTTTGACTAGCGGGGGGCCTAACGAGCAGTACTTC.

This clone was counted once. The rearrangement joins TRBV28 to TRBJ1-5; D perhaps matches TRBD1 (6 bases). The CDR3 extends over 14 amino acids. Trimming stripped 3 bases from V and 8 bases from J, with 14 bases between. Germline lookup yields CDR1 MDHEN and CDR2 SYDVKM. The CDR3 is CASSFGQGLEPQHF. The CDR3, as DNA: TGTGCCAGCAGTTTCGGGCAGGGGCTCGAGCCCCAGCATTTT.

V and J are TRBV27 and TRBJ2-7, with D uncertain. Germline V gene lookup returns CDR1 MNHEY and CDR2 SMNVEV (reference sequence). Trimming cost V 4 bases and J 2 bases, with 18 bases left between them. The length of the CDR3 is 16 residues. The CDR3 sequence is CASSSQMGLPAYEQYF. CDR3 DNA sequence: TGTGCCAGCAGTTCCCAGATGGGCCTGCCTGCCTACGAGCAGTACTTC.

The J gene is TRBJ2-1, the V gene TRBV6-1, with a weak D call TRBD1 (5 bases). The germline V and J ends were trimmed by 2 bases and 2 bases, with 13 bases remaining between them. The germline V gene has CDR1 MNHNS and CDR2 SASEGT. The CDR3 totals 16 residues. CDR3 sequence: CASSERGLDPYNEQFF. For the CDR3, the DNA is TGTGCCAGCAGTGAAAGGGGTCTAGACCCCTACAATGAGCAGTTCTTC.

The V gene is TRBV18, the J gene TRBJ1-2; TRBD1 agrees at 8 bases. Germline V gene sequence: CDR1 KGHSH, CDR2 LQKENI. V was pared by 3 bases and J by 2 bases, with 5 bases of the junction left unmatched. This CDR3 has 15 amino acids. For the CDR3, the DNA is TGTGCCAGCTCACCCCTGGGACAGGACAACTATGGCTACACCTTC. Encoded protein: CASSPLGQDNYGYTF.

The chain joins TRBV28 to TRBJ1-3; no reliable D call. Germline-derived CDR1 and CDR2 are MDHEN and SYDVKM. The CDR3 is 14 amino acids. V dropped 8 bases and J dropped 2 bases, with 13 bases sitting between them. CDR3 sequence (DNA): TGTGCCAGCCGAGAGGTTCTGGCTGGAAACACCATATATTTT. Residues: CASREVLAGNTIYF.

The chain carries TRBV7-9 and TRBJ2-1, with unresolved D. From germline, CDR1 is SEHNR and CDR2 FQNEAQ (reference sequence). The CDR3 contains 10 residues. Deletions cut 8 bases from V and 9 bases from J, with 8 bases between. The CDR3 reads CASGPLEQFF. The CDR3 DNA sequence: TGTGCCAGCGGTCCACTTGAGCAGTTCTTC.

V and J are TRBV7-9 and TRBJ2-7, with TRBD1 matching over 7 bases. Germline loops: CDR1 SEHNR, CDR2 FQNEAQ (reference sequence). V lost 4 bases to trimming and J lost 2 bases; unmatched junction nucleotides: 8. The CDR3 covers 15 residues. The CDR3 bases are TGTGCCAGCAGCTCAGTTGGACAGGTGGCCTACGAGCAGTACTTC. The encoded protein is CASSSVGQVAYEQYF.

The chain combines TRBV30 with TRBJ1-1; a possible D gene is TRBD1 (5 bases). The CDR3 sequence is 13 residues long. V lost 5 bases, J lost 7 bases, and 17 bases lay in between. The germline V gene has CDR1 GTSNPN and CDR2 SVGIG (reference sequence). The CDR3 nucleotides read TGTGCCTGGCTCTCTCCTAGGGGAAATGAAGCTTTCTTT. This codes for CAWLSPRGNEAFF.

CDR3 DNA sequence: TGTGCCAGCCGGCGGGCGGCCCTCGAGACCCAGTACTTC. Amino acid sequence: CASRRAALETQYF. The V call is TRBV5-6, the J call TRBJ2-5; tentatively, D is TRBD2 (5 bases). Germline V gene data show CDR1 as SGHDT and CDR2 as YYEEEE. This CDR3 is built from 13 residues. V gave up 7 bases and J gave up 5 bases, with 15 bases separating them.

The chain recombines TRBV28 with TRBJ1-6, with no clear D. Germline-derived CDR1 and CDR2 are MDHEN and SYDVKM. The CDR3 runs to 14 residues. V was pared by 8 bases and J by 12 bases, with 20 bases between. The CDR3 nucleotides read TGTGCCAGCGAAGCGGGTCACCGTCCCGGACCCCTCCACTTT. It yields the protein CASEAGHRPGPLHF.

As DNA, the CDR3 is TGTGCCTGGAGGGATCCGGGGGGAACCTACGAGCAGTACTTC. Translation: CAWRDPGGTYEQYF. J is TRBJ2-7 and V is TRBV30; 7 bases match TRBD2. After removal of 3 bases from V and 2 bases from J, the junction contained 7 bases not matched to a gene. There are 14 residues in the CDR3. Looked up from germline, CDR1 is GTSNPN and CDR2 is SVGIG (reference sequence).

This clone was counted between two and nine times. The rearrangement uses TRBV19 and TRBJ2-5; 7 bases map to TRBD1. The junction had 5 bases not matched to a gene; V was cut back by 5 bases and J by 2 bases. The CDR3 covers 14 residues. Germline CDR1 is LNHDA and CDR2 is SQIVND (reference sequence). The chain's CDR3 is CASSHGTAQETQYF. DNA for the CDR3: TGTGCCAGTAGTCACGGGACAGCTCAAGAGACCCAGTACTTC. The full variable domain, completed using reference TRBV19 and TRBJ2-5, is DGGITQSPKYLFRKEGQNVTLSCEQNLNHDAMYWYRQDPGQGLRLIYYSQIVNDFQKGDIAEGYSVSREKKESFPLTVTSAQKNPTAFYLCASSHGTAQETQYFGPGTRLLVL.

CDR3 sequence (DNA): TGTGCCGGTCCCGGGACAGGGATACGAGGCTACACCTTC. This translates into CAGPGTGIRGYTF. The V gene is TRBV30, the J gene TRBJ1-2, with 9 bases identical to TRBD1. With V trimmed by 8 bases and J by 8 bases, 12 bases remained unmatched. The CDR3 runs to 13 residues. CDR1 is GTSNPN, CDR2 SVGIG, per germline (reference sequence).

The V gene is TRBV29-1, the J gene TRBJ2-3, with TRBD1 identical over 8 bases. The CDR3 is 14 residues long. Germline CDR1 and CDR2: SQVTM and ANQGSEA. The trim removed 5 bases at V and 3 bases at J, leaving 7 bases unmatched. The CDR3, as DNA: TGCAGCGTTTTCTCCTGGACAGGGACAGATACGCAGTATTTT. The encoded protein is CSVFSWTGTDTQYF.

This clone was picked up a small number of times. The chain combines TRBV5-1 with TRBJ1-1, with D perhaps matching TRBD1 (6 bases). Between the trimmed V and J ends, which lost 4 bases and 0 bases, there was a span of 16 bases. Germline V gene sequence: CDR1 SGHRS, CDR2 YFSETQ. The CDR3 has 16 amino acids. The CDR3 coding sequence is TGCGCCAGCAGCGTATTCCCGGGACACATGAACACTGAAGCTTTCTTT. Translated, it gives CASSVFPGHMNTEAFF.

The chain couples TRBV6-5 to TRBJ1-5; the D gene is possibly TRBD1 (5 bases). V dropped 2 bases and J dropped 3 bases, with 8 bases sitting between them. The CDR3 covers 14 residues. From germline, CDR1 is MNHEY and CDR2 SVGAGI. The CDR3 here is CASSYGGINQPQHF. CDR3 nucleotides: TGTGCCAGCAGTTACGGGGGGATCAATCAGCCCCAGCATTTT.

This rearrangement joins TRBV11-2 to TRBJ2-7; D is unclear. Germline V gives CDR1 SGHAT, CDR2 FQNNGV. Trimming cost V 0 bases and J 0 bases, with 15 bases left between them. This CDR3 is 17 amino acids long. This chain's CDR3 is CASSLEPKKMRSYEQYF. The CDR3 DNA sequence: TGTGCCAGCAGCTTAGAGCCCAAGAAGATGCGCTCCTACGAGCAGTACTTC.

V is TRBV6-5 and J is TRBJ1-5; 11 nucleotides line up with TRBD1. This CDR3 has 16 amino acids. Germline assignment: CDR1 MNHEY and CDR2 SVGAGI. V gave up 0 bases and J gave up 5 bases; unmatched junction bases: 3. The CDR3 DNA sequence: TGTGCCAGCAGTTACTCCCGGGACAGGGGGGATCAGCCCCAGCATTTT. It codes for CASSYSRDRGDQPQHF.

The chain employs TRBV7-9 and TRBJ1-3, with D unresolved. V was cut by 2 bases and J by 1 base, with 6 bases left in between. Germline V gene data show CDR1 as SEHNR and CDR2 as FQNEAQ (reference sequence). This CDR3 region has 14 residues. As DNA, the CDR3 is TGTGCCAGCAGCTTACTCCGGTCTGGAAACACCATATATTTT. This sequence encodes CASSLLRSGNTIYF.

The chain couples TRBV29-1 to TRBJ1-2, with 7 nucleotides matching TRBD1. Germline-derived CDR1 and CDR2 are SQVTM and ANQGSEA. The CDR3 runs to 13 residues. The ends lost 4 bases at V and 3 bases at J; junction bases unmatched: 5. CDR3 amino acids: CSVGRGRDYGYTF. As DNA, the CDR3 is TGCAGCGTTGGGAGGGGGCGAGACTATGGCTACACCTTC.

This chain uses TRBV5-1 with TRBJ2-7, with TRBD1 identical over 7 bases. V gave up 0 bases and J gave up 2 bases; unmatched junction bases: 2. The CDR3 loop spans 14 amino acids. From germline, CDR1 is SGHRS and CDR2 YFSETQ. In DNA, the CDR3 is TGCGCCAGCAGCTTGGGACAGGGCCCCTACGAGCAGTACTTC. Its protein is CASSLGQGPYEQYF.

The chain joins TRBV2 to TRBJ2-7, with TRBD2 identical over 15 bases. Germline assignment: CDR1 SNHLY and CDR2 FYNNEI. V dropped 8 bases and J dropped 0; count of bases not matched to a gene: 8. This CDR3 is 17 amino acids long. Here the CDR3 reads CASSPGLAGGPSYEQYF. DNA of the CDR3: TGTGCCAGCTCTCCGGGACTAGCGGGGGGTCCCTCCTACGAGCAGTACTTC.

The genes are TRBV27 and TRBJ2-1, with D unresolved. V was clipped by 2 bases and J by 4 bases, with 6 bases between them. This CDR3 spans 13 amino acids. The V gene's germline CDR1 is MNHEY and CDR2 SMNVEV (reference sequence). CDR3 protein: CASSLAKYNEQFF. CDR3 sequence (DNA): TGTGCCAGCAGTTTAGCGAAGTACAATGAGCAGTTCTTC.

There are a few counts of this clone. The CDR3 here is CASSPQGEGRGRQYF. As DNA, the CDR3 is TGTGCCAGTAGTCCTCAAGGTGAGGGTCGCGGAAGGCAGTACTTC. This sequence joins TRBV19 and TRBJ2-7; D is possibly TRBD2 (5 bases). CDR3 length: 15 amino acids. The V end was cut by 5 bases, the J end by 9 bases, with 23 bases between. Germline lookup yields CDR1 LNHDA and CDR2 SQIVND (reference sequence).

The chain is built from TRBV9 and TRBJ1-4; TRBD1 aligns across 8 bases. The junction had 11 bases not matched to a gene; V was cut back by 7 bases and J by 6 bases. The germline V gene encodes CDR1 SGDLS and CDR2 YYNGEE. This CDR3 spans 15 amino acids. The CDR3 DNA reads as TGTGCCAGCTCGCCGGCCGGGACAGGTTATGAAAAACTGTTTTTT. Translation: CASSPAGTGYEKLFF.

Regarding this clone: Within the sample, other DNA sequences also encode this same CDR3. The chain is built from TRBV27 and TRBJ1-2; perhaps TRBD1 as D (5 bases). Germline V gene data show CDR1 as MNHEY and CDR2 as SMNVEV (reference sequence). Trimming stripped 0 bases from V and 4 bases from J, with 9 bases between. The CDR3 has 14 amino acids. For the CDR3, the DNA is TGTGCCAGCAGTTTATCAGGGCAGGGCTATGGCTACACCTTC. Residues: CASSLSGQGYGYTF.

V gene TRBV7-8 combines with J gene TRBJ1-2, with a possible D match to TRBD1 (5 bases). Germline-derived CDR1 and CDR2 are SGHVS and FQNEAQ. The V end was cut by 1 base, the J end by 5 bases, with 11 bases between. The length of the CDR3 is 14 residues. CDR3 DNA: TGTGCCAGCAGCTTAGAGTTACAGGCGTATGGCTACACCTTC. This sequence encodes CASSLELQAYGYTF.

The V and J genes are TRBV7-6 and TRBJ2-5; D remains unclear. The germline V gene encodes CDR1 SGHVS and CDR2 FNYEAQ. This CDR3 is built from 12 residues. Trimming removed 2 bases at V and 3 bases at J, with 4 bases between. The CDR3 region is CASSLIKETQYF. The CDR3 bases are TGTGCCAGCAGCTTAATCAAAGAGACCCAGTACTTC.

In this sample, this clone turned up once. V and J are TRBV4-2 and TRBJ2-2; 8 nucleotides line up with TRBD1. Germline assignment: CDR1 LGHNA and CDR2 YNFKEQ. The V gene end was trimmed by 3 bases and the J gene end by 0 bases; junction bases not matched to a gene: 6. The CDR3 runs 17 residues. CDR3 sequence reads: CASSHPPGQANTGELFF. The CDR3 DNA follows: TGTGCCAGCAGCCATCCCCCGGGACAGGCGAACACCGGGGAGCTGTTTTTT.

The chain links TRBV5-4 to TRBJ2-5; D uncertain. V lost 0 bases and J lost 3, with 6 bases in between. This CDR3 comprises 13 residues. The germline gives CDR1 SGHNT, CDR2 YYREEE (reference sequence). The DNA of the CDR3 is TGTGCCAGCAGCTTGGATGCAGAAGAGACCCAGTACTTC. It yields the protein CASSLDAEETQYF. Full variable domain (rest looked up from reference TRBV5-4 and TRBJ2-5): ETGVTQSPTHLIKTRGQQVTLRCSSQSGHNTVSWYQQALGQGPQFIFQYYREEENGRGNFPPRFSGLQFPNYSSELNVNALELDDSALYLCASSLDAEETQYFGPGTRLLVL.